Listed below are T cell receptor beta chains from one sample, sequenced in a study of T cell changes during pregnancy in multiple sclerosis. Some clones are missing from TCRdb's copy, which holds only in-frame ones; the method was immunoSEQ multiplex PCR. The data contain 52,000 or so clones, over 80% of them singletons. Sequencing was performed on CD4+ T cells from peripheral blood mononuclear cells, taken in the first trimester of pregnancy. The receptors were sampled from a female donor with multiple sclerosis, enrolled in a pregnancy study. CDR3s include the opening cysteine and the closing phenylalanine or tryptophan. Each record gives: J gene, clone size, D gene, V gene, CDR3 DNA, CDR3 protein. The D gene is left open where the match is weak. Some rows mark clone size as missing; the rest say once, few, many or name a class of expanded clone.

J gene: TRBJ1-2; clone size: NA; D gene: NA; V gene: TRBV29-1; CDR3 DNA: TGCAGCGTAAGGGGCCCTTATGGCTACACCTTC; CDR3 protein: CSVRGPYGYTF
J gene: TRBJ2-7; clone size: NA; D gene: NA; V gene: TRBV6-5; CDR3 DNA: TGTGCCAGCAGACCCGGTTTTGGTATTTTAAACGAGCAGTACTTC; CDR3 protein: CASRPGFGILNEQYF
J gene: TRBJ2-5; clone size: NA; D gene: TRBD2; V gene: TRBV15; CDR3 DNA: TGTGCCACCAGCAGAGACCCTCCGGGAGGACTAGCGGGGCAAGAGACCCAGTACTTC; CDR3 protein: CATSRDPPGGLAGQETQYF
J gene: TRBJ2-3; clone size: NA; D gene: TRBD1; V gene: TRBV9; CDR3 DNA: TGTGCCAGCAGCGTTGTGCCCCAGGGGGCACAAGATACGCAGTATTTT; CDR3 protein: CASSVVPQGAQDTQYF
J gene: TRBJ2-3; clone size: once; D gene: TRBD2; V gene: TRBV29-1; CDR3 DNA: TGCAGCGTTGAAGCTATGGCGGGGGGGAAGATTCCCACATATACGCAGTATTTT; CDR3 protein: CSVEAMAGGKIPTYTQYF
J gene: TRBJ2-7; clone size: NA; D gene: NA; V gene: TRBV9; CDR3 DNA: TGTGCCAGCAGCGTAGGGTCTCAGATGGCCTACGAGCAGTACTTC; CDR3 protein: CASSVGSQMAYEQYF
J gene: TRBJ1-3; clone size: NA; D gene: NA; V gene: TRBV5-1; CDR3 DNA: TGCGCCAGCAGCTTGAAGGACTCAACCTCTGGAAACACCATATATTTT; CDR3 protein: CASSLKDSTSGNTIYF
J gene: TRBJ2-5; clone size: NA; D gene: TRBD2; V gene: TRBV9; CDR3 DNA: TGTGCCAGCAGTCGGGGAGGGGCAAACCTCCAAGAGACCCAGTACTTC; CDR3 protein: CASSRGGANLQETQYF
J gene: TRBJ1-2; clone size: NA; D gene: NA; V gene: TRBV20-1; CDR3 DNA: TGCAGTGCTAGGGACACCTATGGCTACACCTTC; CDR3 protein: CSARDTYGYTF
J gene: TRBJ2-1; clone size: NA; D gene: TRBD2; V gene: TRBV5-4; CDR3 DNA: TGTGCCAGCAGCTTTCAACTAGCGGGGGGCGGGAATGAGCAGTTCTTC; CDR3 protein: CASSFQLAGGGNEQFF
J gene: TRBJ1-3; clone size: NA; D gene: TRBD1; V gene: TRBV5-4; CDR3 DNA: TGTGCCAGCAGCAAGGACCCGGGACAGACTGGAAACACCATATATTTT; CDR3 protein: CASSKDPGQTGNTIYF
J gene: TRBJ1-6; clone size: NA; D gene: NA; V gene: TRBV11-3; CDR3 DNA: TGTGCCAGCAGCTTAGACCTTCTGGGGACTGTTAATTCACCCCTCCACTTT; CDR3 protein: CASSLDLLGTVNSPLHF
J gene: TRBJ1-2; clone size: NA; D gene: TRBD1; V gene: TRBV6-5; CDR3 DNA: TGTGCCAGCAGTTCACCCGGGACAGGGAAAGGCTACACCTTC; CDR3 protein: CASSSPGTGKGYTF
J gene: TRBJ1-1; clone size: few; D gene: TRBD1; V gene: TRBV7-3; CDR3 DNA: TGTGCCAGCAGCTTTGGGACAGGGAGGAACACTGAAGCTTTCTTT; CDR3 protein: CASSFGTGRNTEAFF
J gene: TRBJ2-1; clone size: NA; D gene: TRBD2; V gene: TRBV18; CDR3 DNA: TGTGCCAGCTCACCGGGGGGGGATGAGCAGTTCTTC; CDR3 protein: CASSPGGDEQFF
J gene: TRBJ1-2; clone size: NA; D gene: TRBD1; V gene: TRBV15; CDR3 DNA: TGTGCCACCAGTAGTATCCGGGACAGGGAGGCCATTGATGGCTACACCTTC; CDR3 protein: CATSSIRDREAIDGYTF
J gene: TRBJ2-3; clone size: NA; D gene: NA; V gene: TRBV4-3; CDR3 DNA: TGCGCCAGCAGCCCGGGTAGGGGGGATACGCAGTATTTT; CDR3 protein: CASSPGRGDTQYF
J gene: TRBJ1-4; clone size: NA; D gene: NA; V gene: TRBV27; CDR3 DNA: TGTGCCAGCAGTTCTCTCGGTACAGGACGAGAAAAACTGTTTTTT; CDR3 protein: CASSSLGTGREKLFF